This TCR beta chain was captured by sequencing in a study of OX40 agonist ivuxolimab in advanced cancers. CDR1 SGHVS and CDR2 FQNEAQ come from the germline V gene. The CDR3 covers 18 residues. Trimming left V 4 bases short and J 4 bases short, with 22 bases between. Patients were ineligible given autoimmune disease history or systemic immunosuppression. Produced via immunoSEQ multiplex PCR; TCRdb's table is partial and in-frame only. The sample shows 65,000 to 95,000 clones, roughly 91% of them seen only once. The chain uses TRBV7-8 and TRBJ2-2; possibly TRBD1 for D (6 bases). Sequencing was performed on CD4+ or CD8+ T cells sorted from blood, taken in a trial of the OX40 agonist ivuxolimab. The TCR originated in an adult with an advanced solid tumor such as melanoma, head and neck, liver or kidney cancer. The CDR3 DNA reads TGTGCCAGCAGCTCATCTCGATCCCTAAAAGGGGGCACCGGGGAGCTGTTTTTT. This gives the protein CASSSSRSLKGGTGELFF.